Listed below are T cell receptor beta chains from one sample, sequenced in a study of radiotherapy plus CTLA-4 blockade in lung cancer. TCRdb keeps only in-frame clones here, not all; method: immunoSEQ multiplex PCR. There are more than 60,000 clones in the sample; 70% to 80% occur only once, and roughly 3.1% lies in the top ten. The specimen was peripheral blood, collected from a patient treated with radiotherapy plus ipilimumab. The receptors here all came from a human donor with non-small cell lung cancer who had a complete response to radiotherapy plus ipilimumab. Each CDR3 is given with its conserved first and last residue. Each record gives: CDR3 DNA, CDR3 protein, D gene, clone size, V gene, J gene. The D gene is left open where the match is weak. Expanded clones get a size class; other rows say once, few or many, or leave the size out.

DNA: TGTGCCAGCTCAGCCTCGAACCAGGGCGCTAACTATGGCTACACCTTC
CDR3: CASSASNQGANYGYTF
D: -
size: -
V: TRBV18
J: TRBJ1-2

DNA: TGTGCCAGCAGTTTCGCAGGTGAAGCTTTCTTT
CDR3: CASSFAGEAFF
D: -
size: -
V: TRBV6-1
J: TRBJ1-1

DNA: TGTGCCAGCAGCTTGTTTATAACCGGACTAGCGCCTTCCTACGAGCAGTACTTC
CDR3: CASSLFITGLAPSYEQYF
D: TRBD2
size: -
V: TRBV5-6
J: TRBJ2-7

DNA: TGTGCCAGCAGTGAGCGAGCGACTGCCAACCACTACAATGAGCAGTTCTTC
CDR3: CASSERATANHYNEQFF
D: -
size: -
V: TRBV2
J: TRBJ2-1

DNA: TGTGCCAGCAGCTTGGAGCCGGGCTCGGGGAATCAGCCCCAGCATTTT
CDR3: CASSLEPGSGNQPQHF
D: -
size: few
V: TRBV5-4
J: TRBJ1-5

DNA: TGTGCCAGCAGCTTAGGACTAGCGGGAGCAGAGACCCAGTACTTC
CDR3: CASSLGLAGAETQYF
D: TRBD2
size: -
V: TRBV11-3
J: TRBJ2-5

DNA: TGTGCCAGCAGCTTTGGAGGGTCGGGTGAAGCTTTCTTT
CDR3: CASSFGGSGEAFF
D: -
size: few
V: TRBV5-6
J: TRBJ1-1

DNA: TGCAGTGCTAGATACGGAAACATTCAGTACTTC
CDR3: CSARYGNIQYF
D: -
size: -
V: TRBV20-1
J: TRBJ2-4

DNA: TGTGCCAGCAGTTCGAGCGGGAGTTACTCCTACGAGCAGTACTTC
CDR3: CASSSSGSYSYEQYF
D: TRBD2
size: -
V: TRBV6-6
J: TRBJ2-7

DNA: TGTGCCAGCAGCGTAGGACTAGCGGGAGGGATAGACATTCAGTACTTC
CDR3: CASSVGLAGGIDIQYF
D: TRBD2
size: -
V: TRBV9
J: TRBJ2-4

DNA: TGTGCCAGCAGTTACCAGTTGTCTGAAGCTTTCTTT
CDR3: CASSYQLSEAFF
D: -
size: -
V: TRBV28
J: TRBJ1-1

DNA: TGTGCCAGTAGTATTATTCCTCCCGGTGAAAAACTGTTTTTT
CDR3: CASSIIPPGEKLFF
D: -
size: few
V: TRBV19
J: TRBJ1-4

DNA: TGCGCCAGCAGCCGGGTACCGGGACAGGCCAATTCACCCCTCCACTTT
CDR3: CASSRVPGQANSPLHF
D: TRBD1
size: -
V: TRBV5-1
J: TRBJ1-6

DNA: TGTGCCAGCAGCTTAGGGGTCCGTCTGGACGGCGGGAGCGAGACCCAGTACTTC
CDR3: CASSLGVRLDGGSETQYF
D: TRBD2
size: -
V: TRBV11-3
J: TRBJ2-5

DNA: TGTGCCTGGAGTCGCGACAGGGTCCGGGATAGCAATCAGCCCCAGCATTTT
CDR3: CAWSRDRVRDSNQPQHF
D: TRBD1
size: -
V: TRBV30
J: TRBJ1-5

DNA: TGTGCCAGCAGTTCATCCGGGACTAGCGGGATCGGTGAGCAGTTCTTC
CDR3: CASSSSGTSGIGEQFF
D: TRBD2
size: -
V: TRBV28
J: TRBJ2-1

DNA: TGTGCCAGCAGCTTAGGGTCGGCGGGGGCCTATGGCTACACCTTC
CDR3: CASSLGSAGAYGYTF
D: -
size: -
V: TRBV7-9
J: TRBJ1-2

DNA: TGCAGCGTTGGACCCGGGACAGGGAGGTCTTTAGCTTTCTTT
CDR3: CSVGPGTGRSLAFF
D: TRBD1
size: -
V: TRBV29-1
J: TRBJ1-1

DNA: TGTGCCAGCAGTGAAGCGGCCAGGGCAGGAAGGTTGGGCAATCAGCCCCAGCATTTT
CDR3: CASSEAARAGRLGNQPQHF
D: -
size: -
V: TRBV6-1
J: TRBJ1-5

DNA: TGTGCCAGCAGCTCAGGGACTAGCGAGTACAATGAGCAGTTCTTC
CDR3: CASSSGTSEYNEQFF
D: TRBD2
size: -
V: TRBV9
J: TRBJ2-1

DNA: TGTGCCAGTTCCGACACGAACCTCGCGCCCAACGAGCAGTACTTC
CDR3: CASSDTNLAPNEQYF
D: -
size: -
V: TRBV18
J: TRBJ2-7

DNA: TGTGCCAGCAGTTTATCCCCCATCGGGGGGGGTCAGCCCCAGCATTTT
CDR3: CASSLSPIGGGQPQHF
D: -
size: few
V: TRBV27
J: TRBJ1-5